This is a list of T cell receptor beta chains from one sample in a study of early T cells in non-severe SARS-CoV-2 infection. TCRdb re-called the 5' RACE reads through MiXCR, storing one row per CDR3 protein. The sample includes 30,000 to 35,000 distinct CDR3 sequences, 6.6% seen only once; the top ten take 2.5% to 3%. What was sequenced was whole blood. The source of these receptors is an adult who was a healthcare worker with PCR-confirmed SARS-CoV-2 infection or an uninfected control (not recorded which). Each CDR3 is given with its conserved first and last residue. The D gene is left open where the match is weak. Not every row has a clone size; where given, it reads once, few, many or a size class.

V gene: TRBV7-2; J gene: TRBJ2-1; CDR3 length: 17; clone size: medium-sized; D gene: TRBD2; CDR3 protein: CASSPNSGTSGNHKQFF; CDR3 DNA: TGTGCCAGCAGCCCAAATTCCGGGACTAGCGGGAATCATAAGCAGTTCTTC
V gene: TRBV20-1; J gene: TRBJ2-2; CDR3 length: 14; clone size: many; D gene: TRBD2; CDR3 protein: CSAPQAGGPWELFF; CDR3 DNA: TGCAGTGCCCCCCAAGCGGGAGGGCCCTGGGAGCTGTTTTTT
V gene: TRBV4-3; J gene: TRBJ1-4; CDR3 length: 14; clone size: many; D gene: NA; CDR3 protein: CASSQGDINEKLFF; CDR3 DNA: TGCGCCAGCAGCCAAGGGGACATTAATGAAAAACTGTTTTTT
V gene: TRBV12-3/TRBV12-4; J gene: TRBJ1-1; CDR3 length: 16; clone size: NA; D gene: TRBD1; CDR3 protein: CASSTRQGVGRTEAFF; CDR3 DNA: TGTGCCAGCAGTACAAGACAGGGCGTGGGGCGCACTGAAGCTTTCTTT
V gene: TRBV7-6; J gene: TRBJ1-1; CDR3 length: 13; clone size: many; D gene: NA; CDR3 protein: CASSLEQNTEAFF; CDR3 DNA: TGTGCCAGCAGCTTAGAACAGAACACTGAAGCTTTCTTT
V gene: TRBV9; J gene: TRBJ1-1; CDR3 length: 14; clone size: few; D gene: NA; CDR3 protein: CASSVGRLNTEAFF; CDR3 DNA: TGTGCCAGCAGCGTAGGCAGGCTGAACACTGAAGCTTTCTTT
V gene: TRBV28; J gene: TRBJ2-7; CDR3 length: 17; clone size: many; D gene: TRBD2; CDR3 protein: CARARNRAGGGSHEQYF; CDR3 DNA: TGTGCCAGGGCCCGGAATCGAGCGGGAGGAGGAAGCCACGAGCAGTACTTC
V gene: TRBV19; J gene: TRBJ2-2; CDR3 length: 14; clone size: many; D gene: NA; CDR3 protein: CASSIAGATGELFF; CDR3 DNA: TGTGCCAGTAGTATAGCAGGGGCCACCGGGGAGCTGTTTTTT
V gene: TRBV5-4; J gene: TRBJ1-2; CDR3 length: 14; clone size: few; D gene: NA; CDR3 protein: CASSLLAGRGGYTF; CDR3 DNA: TGTGCCAGCAGCTTGTTGGCAGGGCGAGGTGGCTACACCTTC
V gene: TRBV7-9; J gene: TRBJ2-1; CDR3 length: 17; clone size: many; D gene: TRBD2; CDR3 protein: CASSSPSGGAFYNEQFF; CDR3 DNA: TGTGCCAGCAGCTCCCCTAGCGGGGGAGCTTTCTACAATGAGCAGTTCTTC
V gene: TRBV20-1; J gene: TRBJ2-1; CDR3 length: 14; clone size: many; D gene: TRBD2; CDR3 protein: CAVRTSGSYNEQFF; CDR3 DNA: TGCGCCGTCCGAACTAGCGGGTCATACAATGAGCAGTTCTTC
V gene: TRBV28; J gene: TRBJ1-1; CDR3 length: 12; clone size: NA; D gene: NA; CDR3 protein: CASSLRVREAFF; CDR3 DNA: TGTGCCAGCAGCCTCAGGGTTAGGGAAGCTTTCTTT
V gene: TRBV20-1; J gene: TRBJ1-3; CDR3 length: 14; clone size: many; D gene: NA; CDR3 protein: CSAYRGGTENTIYF; CDR3 DNA: TGCAGTGCTTACCGTGGGGGGACTGAAAACACCATATATTTT
V gene: TRBV14; J gene: TRBJ1-2; CDR3 length: 14; clone size: many; D gene: TRBD1; CDR3 protein: CASSVDRTNYGHTF; CDR3 DNA: TGTGCCAGCAGCGTGGACAGGACTAACTATGGCCACACCTTC
V gene: TRBV4-1; J gene: TRBJ1-2; CDR3 length: 15; clone size: many; D gene: TRBD1; CDR3 protein: CASSQLRDRDYGYTF; CDR3 DNA: TGCGCCAGCAGCCAATTACGGGACAGGGACTATGGCTACACCTTC
V gene: TRBV6-6; J gene: TRBJ2-1; CDR3 length: 16; clone size: many; D gene: NA; CDR3 protein: CASSLSGHKTYNEQFF; CDR3 DNA: TGTGCCAGCAGCCTATCGGGACACAAGACCTACAATGAGCAGTTCTTC
V gene: TRBV28; J gene: TRBJ2-7; CDR3 length: 14; clone size: few; D gene: NA; CDR3 protein: CASSLGGFPYEQYF; CDR3 DNA: TGTGCCAGCAGTTTGGGGGGTTTCCCCTACGAGCAGTACTTC
V gene: TRBV18; J gene: TRBJ2-7; CDR3 length: 16; clone size: many; D gene: NA; CDR3 protein: CASSPIPPLALGEQYF; CDR3 DNA: TGTGCCAGCTCACCAATCCCCCCACTAGCCCTCGGCGAGCAGTACTTC
V gene: TRBV20-1; J gene: TRBJ2-1; CDR3 length: 13; clone size: many; D gene: TRBD1; CDR3 protein: CSARDGTVNEQFF; CDR3 DNA: TGCAGTGCTAGAGATGGGACAGTCAATGAGCAGTTCTTC
V gene: TRBV12-3/TRBV12-4; J gene: TRBJ2-7; CDR3 length: 13; clone size: many; D gene: TRBD2; CDR3 protein: CASSPGLASFKYF; CDR3 DNA: TGTGCCAGCAGTCCAGGACTAGCGTCGTTCAAGTACTTC
V gene: TRBV19; J gene: TRBJ2-1; CDR3 length: 15; clone size: many; D gene: NA; CDR3 protein: CASSIRGSAHNEQFF; CDR3 DNA: TGTGCCAGTAGTATTCGAGGGTCGGCACACAATGAGCAGTTCTTC
V gene: TRBV24-1; J gene: TRBJ2-3; CDR3 length: 16; clone size: NA; D gene: TRBD2; CDR3 protein: CATSDWTSGSPDTQYF; CDR3 DNA: TGTGCCACCAGTGATTGGACTAGCGGGAGCCCAGATACGCAGTATTTT